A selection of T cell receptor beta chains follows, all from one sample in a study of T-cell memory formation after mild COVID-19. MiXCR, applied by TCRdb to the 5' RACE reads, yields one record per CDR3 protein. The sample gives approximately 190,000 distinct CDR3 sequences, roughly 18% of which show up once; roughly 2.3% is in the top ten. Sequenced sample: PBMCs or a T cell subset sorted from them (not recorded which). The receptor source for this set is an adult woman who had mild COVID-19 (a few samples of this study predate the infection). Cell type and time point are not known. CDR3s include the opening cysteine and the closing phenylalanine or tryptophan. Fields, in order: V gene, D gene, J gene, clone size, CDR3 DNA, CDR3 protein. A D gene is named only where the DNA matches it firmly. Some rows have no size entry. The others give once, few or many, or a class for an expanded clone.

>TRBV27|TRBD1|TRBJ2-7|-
TGTGCCAGCAGTTTTAGGGGGGGACAGGGTGCTCATTTCCCCTACGAGCAGTACTTC
CASSFRGGQGAHFPYEQYF
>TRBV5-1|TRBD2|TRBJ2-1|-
TGCGCCAGCAGCTTGGCCCAGCGGGGGGCCGGGGATGAGCAGTTCTTC
CASSLAQRGAGDEQFF
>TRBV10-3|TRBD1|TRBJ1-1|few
TGTGCCATCAGTCGACAGGGGCAGAACACTGAAGCTTTCTTT
CAISRQGQNTEAFF
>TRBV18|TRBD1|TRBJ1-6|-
TGTGCCAGCTCACGGGACAGCTCCTATAATTCACCCCTCCACTTT
CASSRDSSYNSPLHF
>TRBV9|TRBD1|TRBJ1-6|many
TGTGCCAGCAGCTACCGGGACAGGGTCGGCTCACCCCTCCACTTT
CASSYRDRVGSPLHF
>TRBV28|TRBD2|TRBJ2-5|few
TGTGCCAGCAGTTTACTCCTCGGACTAGCGGGAGGACAAGAGACCCAGTACTTC
CASSLLLGLAGGQETQYF
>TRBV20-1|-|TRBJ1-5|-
TGCAGTGTCCCCAAGCCCGGGGGGACGTCGACCCAGCATTTT
CSVPKPGGTSTQHF
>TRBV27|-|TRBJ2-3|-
TGTGCCAGCAGTTCGATACCGGTAGATACGCAGTATTTT
CASSSIPVDTQYF
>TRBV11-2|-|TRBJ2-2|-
TGTGCCAGCAGCTTCGGACTCGGGCGGACCGGGGAGCTGTTTTTT
CASSFGLGRTGELFF
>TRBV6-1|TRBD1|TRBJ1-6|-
TGTGCCAGCACACGAGACAGGGGTGGATCACCCCTCCACTTT
CASTRDRGGSPLHF
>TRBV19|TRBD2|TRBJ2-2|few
TGTGCCAGTAGTCGCCTCCTAGCGGGAGGTGGTGGCGGGGAGCTGTTTTTT
CASSRLLAGGGGGELFF
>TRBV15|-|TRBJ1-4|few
TGTGCCACCAGCAGAGACCTTCTGTTTGGGGTAAATGAAAAACTGTTTTTT
CATSRDLLFGVNEKLFF
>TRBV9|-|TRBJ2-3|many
TGTGCCAGCAGCGTAGGGGGGGCGTACGGCACAGATACGCAGTATTTT
CASSVGGAYGTDTQYF
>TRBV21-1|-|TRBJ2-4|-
TGTGCCAGCAGTCTAGCCCCCTCCCCCGGGACAGGGAAAGCCAAAAACATTCAGTACTTC
CASSLAPSPGTGKAKNIQYF
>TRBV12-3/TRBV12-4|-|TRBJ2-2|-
TGTGCCAGCAGTTTTAGGGTCGGAGGGAGGATTAACACCGGGGAGCTGTTTTTT
CASSFRVGGRINTGELFF
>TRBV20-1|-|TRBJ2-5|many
TGCAGTGCTAGTGGAAGGTTGGGGTACTTC
CSASGRLGYF
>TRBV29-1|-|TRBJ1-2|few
TGCAGCGGCCTAGGGGTCTATGGCTACACCTTC
CSGLGVYGYTF
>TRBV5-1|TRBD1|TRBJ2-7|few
TGCGCCAGCAGCTCCGGACAGGGTATCTGGGAGCAGTACTTC
CASSSGQGIWEQYF
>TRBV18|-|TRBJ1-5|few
TGTGCCAGCTCACCACCGGTAGGCTCCGGGACGGGCAATCAGCCCCAGCATTTT
CASSPPVGSGTGNQPQHF